Listed below are T cell receptor beta chains from one sample, sequenced in a study of OX40 agonist ivuxolimab in advanced cancers. Some clones are missing from TCRdb's copy, which holds only in-frame ones; the method was immunoSEQ multiplex PCR. The sample lists about 86,000 clones; 92% were seen once. Sequences were derived from CD4+ or CD8+ T cells sorted from blood, sampled in a trial of the OX40 agonist ivuxolimab. These receptors all stem from an adult with an advanced solid tumor such as melanoma, head and neck, liver or kidney cancer. CDR3s include the opening cysteine and the closing phenylalanine or tryptophan. D genes are given only for firm matches. Clone size is stated in some rows and not others, as once, few, many or a class when expanded.

clone_size	d_call	j_call	v_call	cdr3_aa	cdr3_nt
once	-	TRBJ2-7	TRBV6-6	CASSWSVGSYEQYF	TGTGCCAGCAGTTGGAGCGTCGGCTCCTACGAGCAGTACTTC
-	TRBD2	TRBJ2-5	TRBV6-5	CASSYSGSRSSQYF	TGTGCCAGCAGTTACAGCGGGAGCCGTAGTTCCCAGTACTTC
-	-	TRBJ2-5	TRBV5-4	CASSLAWRIETQYF	TGTGCCAGCAGCTTGGCCTGGAGGATTGAGACCCAGTACTTC
-	-	TRBJ1-3	TRBV28	CASGLPTSGNTIYF	TGTGCCAGCGGTCTGCCAACCTCTGGAAACACCATATATTTT
-	-	TRBJ1-1	TRBV7-2	CASSLSLGEAFF	TGTGCCAGCAGCTTATCTTTGGGGGAAGCTTTCTTT
-	TRBD1	TRBJ1-5	TRBV19	CASSSGGRGNQPQHF	TGTGCCAGTAGTTCAGGGGGTCGCGGCAATCAGCCCCAGCATTTT
-	TRBD1	TRBJ1-2	TRBV5-1	CASSLVSTGDYGYTF	TGCGCCAGCAGCTTGGTTTCTACAGGGGACTATGGCTACACCTTC
-	-	TRBJ1-1	TRBV15	CATSRVRTEGAFF	TGTGCCACCAGCAGAGTTAGGACAGAAGGAGCTTTCTTT
-	TRBD1	TRBJ1-4	TRBV5-1	CASSDLTGDEKLFF	TGCGCCAGCAGCGACCTGACAGGGGATGAAAAACTGTTTTTT
-	TRBD1	TRBJ1-2	TRBV5-1	CASSLGTAVIYGYTF	TGCGCCAGCAGCCTTGGGACAGCTGTGATCTATGGCTACACCTTC
-	-	TRBJ1-2	TRBV7-2	CASSSGGRYGYTF	TGTGCCAGCAGCTCTGGGGGCAGGTATGGCTACACCTTC
-	TRBD2	TRBJ2-7	TRBV6-1	CASSEALASGSYEQYF	TGTGCCAGCAGTGAAGCGCTTGCTAGCGGCTCCTACGAGCAGTACTTC
-	TRBD2	TRBJ2-1	TRBV5-1	CASRASGSNGQFF	TGCGCCAGCCGTGCTAGCGGGAGTAATGGGCAGTTCTTC
-	TRBD1	TRBJ2-7	TRBV28	CASSPWTGGGEQYF	TGTGCCAGCAGTCCCTGGACAGGGGGCGGGGAGCAGTACTTC
-	-	TRBJ1-2	TRBV27	CASSETRTATNYGYTF	TGTGCCAGCAGTGAGACGCGGACAGCGACCAACTATGGCTACACCTTC
-	-	TRBJ2-3	TRBV9	CASSVADQSTDTQYF	TGTGCCAGCAGCGTAGCCGACCAAAGCACAGATACGCAGTATTTT
once	TRBD1	TRBJ2-7	TRBV6-1	CAHRDRHYEQYF	TGTGCCCACCGGGACAGGCATTACGAGCAGTACTTC
-	-	TRBJ2-2	TRBV11-2	CASSATQAGELFF	TGTGCCAGCAGCGCCACTCAGGCCGGGGAGCTGTTTTTT
once	-	TRBJ1-1	TRBV6-5	CASRSSGASEAFF	TGTGCCAGCAGATCCTCCGGGGCCTCTGAAGCTTTCTTT
-	TRBD1	TRBJ1-1	TRBV5-1	CASTRQGAGTEAFF	TGCGCCAGCACCCGACAGGGGGCTGGCACTGAAGCTTTCTTT
-	-	TRBJ1-4	TRBV28	CASRATNEKLFF	TGTGCCAGCAGAGCAACTAATGAAAAACTGTTTTTT
-	-	TRBJ2-7	TRBV6-5	CASSLPGSYEQYF	TGTGCCAGCAGTTTGCCAGGATCCTACGAGCAGTACTTC
-	-	TRBJ2-4	TRBV5-1	CASSLEPGPKNIQYF	TGCGCCAGCAGCTTGGAACCGGGGCCCAAAAACATTCAGTACTTC
-	-	TRBJ1-1	TRBV5-1	CASSWGGRGRTEAFF	TGCGCCAGCAGCTGGGGTGGGCGGGGGAGGACTGAAGCTTTCTTT
-	TRBD1	TRBJ2-4	TRBV7-9	CASSPGQGKNIQYF	TGTGCCAGCAGCCCTGGACAGGGAAAAAACATTCAGTACTTC
-	-	TRBJ2-6	TRBV20-1	CLGSGANVLTF	TGCCTGGGCTCTGGGGCCAACGTCCTGACTTTC
-	-	TRBJ1-4	TRBV6-1	CASSEALGTSAEKLFF	TGTGCCAGCAGTGAAGCGCTTGGGACCTCGGCTGAAAAACTGTTTTTT
-	-	TRBJ2-1	TRBV21-1	CASSRKWSGRHEQFF	TGTGCCAGCAGCCGTAAGTGGAGCGGGAGACATGAGCAGTTCTTC
-	-	TRBJ1-1	TRBV6-5	CASNPDSVNTEAFF	TGTGCCAGCAACCCAGACAGTGTGAACACTGAAGCTTTCTTT
-	-	TRBJ2-7	TRBV4-2	CASRQTTGIPYEQYF	TGTGCCAGCAGGCAGACTACAGGGATACCCTACGAGCAGTACTTC
-	TRBD1	TRBJ2-7	TRBV10-1	CASSAGTGGEQYF	TGCGCCAGCAGTGCCGGGACAGGGGGCGAGCAGTACTTC
few	-	TRBJ2-1	TRBV5-1	CASSSDGGTYNEQFF	TGCGCCAGCAGCTCTGACGGAGGGACATACAATGAGCAGTTCTTC
-	TRBD2	TRBJ2-5	TRBV27	CASSSRLAGALQETQYF	TGTGCCAGCAGTTCCCGACTAGCGGGAGCCCTACAAGAGACCCAGTACTTC
-	-	TRBJ1-1	TRBV18	CASSRGPTEAFF	TGTGCCAGCTCACGAGGACCCACTGAAGCTTTCTTT
-	TRBD1	TRBJ1-6	TRBV28	CASRRTGPGSPLHF	TGTGCCAGCAGACGGACAGGGCCGGGTTCACCCCTCCACTTT
-	-	TRBJ1-6	TRBV28	CASNVISSNSPLHF	TGTGCCAGCAATGTTATTTCGTCCAATTCACCCCTCCACTTT
once	TRBD1	TRBJ2-2	TRBV5-1	CASSLDRLNTGELFF	TGCGCCAGCAGCCTGGACAGGTTGAACACCGGGGAGCTGTTTTTT
-	-	TRBJ2-7	TRBV6-6	CASSQSSYEQYF	TGTGCCAGCAGCCAGAGCTCCTACGAGCAGTACTTC
-	TRBD2	TRBJ2-7	TRBV18	CASSPQSGGTYEQYF	TGTGCCAGCTCACCACAGTCGGGGGGTACCTACGAGCAGTACTTC
once	TRBD1	TRBJ1-5	TRBV6-6	CASTLQQGVGQPQHF	TGTGCCAGCACTTTGCAACAGGGGGTTGGACAGCCCCAGCATTTT
-	-	TRBJ2-2	TRBV27	CASRAGAGELFF	TGTGCCAGCAGAGCAGGGGCCGGGGAGCTGTTTTTT
-	TRBD2	TRBJ2-7	TRBV5-1	CASSTGLAHRGHEQYF	TGCGCCAGCAGCACCGGACTAGCCCACCGTGGCCACGAGCAGTACTTC
few	TRBD2	TRBJ2-2	TRBV6-1	CASSEGVGAGGPGELFF	TGTGCCAGCAGTGAAGGGGTGGGAGCGGGAGGTCCCGGGGAGCTGTTTTTT
-	-	TRBJ1-4	TRBV20-1	CSPGGEKLFF	TGCAGTCCCGGGGGGGAAAAACTGTTTTTT
-	-	TRBJ2-7	TRBV4-2	CASSVGQNNYEQYF	TGTGCCAGCAGCGTCGGGCAGAATAACTACGAGCAGTACTTC
-	TRBD1	TRBJ2-7	TRBV28	CASSWWDRVSEQYF	TGTGCCAGCAGTTGGTGGGACAGGGTCAGCGAGCAGTACTTC
-	-	TRBJ2-1	TRBV6-5	CASSRGTNYNEQFF	TGTGCCAGCAGCCGCGGGACGAACTACAATGAGCAGTTCTTC
-	TRBD2	TRBJ2-3	TRBV7-2	CASSLGTAGADTQYF	TGTGCCAGCAGCCTTGGGACGGCGGGGGCAGATACGCAGTATTTT
-	-	TRBJ2-2	TRBV9	CASSALPTTNTGELFF	TGTGCCAGCAGCGCCCTTCCTACCACGAACACCGGGGAGCTGTTTTTT
-	-	TRBJ1-1	TRBV7-2	CASSFGRNTEAFF	TGTGCCAGCAGCTTTGGACGGAACACTGAAGCTTTCTTT
-	-	TRBJ1-1	TRBV4-2	CASSPQAGLNTEAFF	TGTGCCAGCAGCCCACAGGCAGGCCTGAACACTGAAGCTTTCTTT
once	TRBD1	TRBJ1-2	TRBV28	CASSLGQGTNYGYTF	TGTGCCAGCAGTTTGGGACAGGGAACTAACTATGGCTACACCTTC
-	-	TRBJ2-7	TRBV11-3	CASSLSYSSSSYEQYF	TGTGCCAGCAGCCTTAGTTACAGTTCCAGCTCCTACGAGCAGTACTTC